The next 7 T cell receptor beta chains were all read from a single sample in a study of identical twins. A single record per CDR3 protein comes from TCRdb applying MiXCR to the 5' RACE reads. In the table there are 500,000 to 700,000 distinct CDR3 sequences, just over 7% of which are singletons. This same sample was also taken into another study, of yellow fever vaccine responses in identical twins.

Sequencing used PBMCs. All receptors come from a woman under 30 in good health.

The chain links TRBV11-2 to TRBJ2-5, with a tentative D call TRBD2 (5 bases). The CDR3 loop spans 13 amino acids. Per germline, CDR1 SGHAT and CDR2 FQNNGV. V was shortened by 2 bases and J by 5 bases, with 9 bases between the two germline ends. CDR3: CASSLWERETQYF. CDR3 DNA sequence: TGTGCCAGCAGCTTATGGGAGAGGGAGACCCAGTACTTC. Drawing the rest from reference TRBV11-2 and TRBJ2-5, the complete variable domain is EAGVAQSPRYKIIEKRQSVAFWCNPISGHATLYWYQQILGQGPKLLIQFQNNGVVDDSQLPKDRFSAERLKGVDSTLKIQPAKLEDSAVYLCASSLWERETQYFGPGTRLLVL.

This clonotype was counted ten times or more. V usage is TRBV28 and J usage is TRBJ1-1; perhaps TRBD1 as D (6 bases). CDR1 is MDHEN, CDR2 SYDVKM, per germline. The CDR3 totals 15 residues. The ends were cut back, 2 bases at V and 5 bases at J, with 15 bases in the middle. CDR3 residues: CASSLQSGAQTEAFF. The CDR3 region has the DNA TGTGCCAGCAGTTTACAATCGGGGGCGCAAACTGAAGCTTTCTTT.

V usage is TRBV6-1 and J usage is TRBJ2-7, with D perhaps TRBD2 (7 bases). V gave up 5 bases and J gave up 6 bases, with 14 bases separating them. Germline values: CDR1 MNHNS, CDR2 SASEGT. This CDR3 has 13 amino acids. In DNA form, the CDR3 reads TGTGCCAGCAGTAGGGGGACTACCCTCGAGCAGTACTTC. Amino acid sequence: CASSRGTTLEQYF.

The chain recombines TRBV6-1 with TRBJ1-5; a weak D match, TRBD1 (5 bases). This CDR3 is built from 15 residues. Germline assignment: CDR1 MNHNS and CDR2 SASEGT. Trimming took 6 bases from V and 3 from J, leaving 15 bases between them. CDR3 DNA: TGTGCCAGCAGAACCCAGCAGGGTTCCAATCAGCCCCAGCATTTT. This translates into CASRTQQGSNQPQHF.

This clonotype appeared many times. J is TRBJ2-1 and V is TRBV12-3 or TRBV12-4; TRBD1 matches at 12 bases. This CDR3 is built from 15 residues. J lost 8 bases, V lost 6 bases, and 8 bases had no gene match. The CDR3 reads CASRTGQGAADEQFF. The CDR3 nucleotides read TGTGCCAGCAGGACGGGACAGGGGGCCGCCGATGAGCAGTTCTTC.

The chain employs TRBV12-3 or TRBV12-4 and TRBJ2-7, with 14 bases identical to TRBD2. V shed 6 bases and J 5 bases; nucleotides not matched to a gene: 3. The CDR3 has 14 residues. This CDR3 reads CASRMGLAGDEQYF. The CDR3 DNA sequence: TGTGCCAGCAGGATGGGACTAGCGGGAGACGAGCAGTACTTC.

A few counts support this clonotype. The chain is built from TRBV12-3 or TRBV12-4 and TRBJ2-1; the match to TRBD2 covers 11 bases. The CDR3 totals 16 residues. V lost 3 bases to trimming and J lost 2 bases; unmatched junction nucleotides: 3. CDR3: CASSFASGRPYNEQFF. The CDR3 DNA reads TGTGCCAGCAGTTTCGCTAGCGGGAGGCCCTACAATGAGCAGTTCTTC.